A selection of T cell receptor beta chains follows, all from one sample in a study of molecular identifiers for immune sequencing clone quantification. TCRdb passed the PCR reads through MiXCR, listing each CDR3 protein once. The sample includes about 320,000 distinct CDR3 sequences, roughly a fifth seen only once; the top ten take approximately 0.85%. Sequenced material: naive CD8+ T cells from blood, with Jurkat cell RNA spiked in. These receptors were taken from a human donor in good health. Some libraries in this study had Jurkat cell RNA spiked in. Each CDR3 is given with its conserved first and last residue. A D gene is named only where the DNA matches it firmly. Clone size is shown for a subset of rows, as once, few, many or a class of expanded clone.

j_call,clone_size,d_call,v_call,cdr3_aa,cdr3_nt
TRBJ2-2,many,NA,TRBV6-5,CASSYLWQGNTGELFF,TGTGCCAGCAGTTACCTCTGGCAGGGAAACACCGGGGAGCTGTTTTTT
TRBJ2-7,many,TRBD1,TRBV5-1,CASSAWDSSYEQYF,TGCGCCAGCAGCGCCTGGGACAGCTCCTACGAGCAGTACTTC
TRBJ2-1,many,NA,TRBV11-2,CASSLEGGPNEQFF,TGTGCCAGCAGCTTAGAGGGGGGCCCTAATGAGCAGTTCTTC
TRBJ2-7,few,NA,TRBV4-1,CASSQDRTVPREQYF,TGCGCCAGCAGCCAAGATCGGACGGTCCCTAGAGAGCAGTACTTC
TRBJ2-3,many,TRBD2,TRBV6-6,CASSYSSGGSTDTQYF,TGTGCCAGCAGTTACTCTAGCGGGGGAAGCACAGATACGCAGTATTTT
TRBJ1-6,many,NA,TRBV12-3/TRBV12-4,CASSLAAASPLHF,TGTGCCAGCAGTTTAGCGGCGGCTTCACCCCTCCACTTT
TRBJ2-7,NA,TRBD1,TRBV27,CASSPPGTGDPREQYF,TGTGCCAGCAGTCCTCCCGGGACAGGGGACCCGCGGGAGCAGTACTTC
TRBJ2-1,many,NA,TRBV9,CASSVVGPDEQFF,TGTGCCAGCAGCGTAGTGGGGCCCGATGAGCAGTTCTTC
TRBJ1-1,many,NA,TRBV5-1,CASSLLRANTEAFF,TGCGCCAGCAGCTTGCTCCGAGCAAACACTGAAGCTTTCTTT
TRBJ2-3,NA,TRBD2,TRBV27,CASSAGLVKTDTQYF,TGTGCCAGCAGCGCGGGACTAGTAAAAACAGATACGCAGTATTTT
TRBJ2-3,NA,TRBD2,TRBV27,CASSFIGTSGLTSTDAQYF,TGTGCCAGCAGTTTCATTGGGACTAGCGGTCTTACTAGCACAGATGCGCAGTATTTT
TRBJ2-7,many,TRBD1,TRBV19,CASSISGGGSYEQYF,TGTGCCAGTAGTATTTCAGGGGGTGGTAGCTACGAGCAGTACTTC